The source of this TCR beta chain is a study of long-term antiretroviral therapy in people with HIV. Looked up from germline, CDR1 is WSHSY and CDR2 is SAAADI. V gave up 5 bases and J gave up 2 bases, with 7 bases separating them. The CDR3 loop spans 13 amino acids. It was version v3.0 of the immunoSEQ assay that was run at survey level. Repertoires were generated with immunoSEQ multiplex PCR, while TCRdb's copy carries only in-frame clones and drops some. The repertoire holds about 20,000 clones, just over 85% seen once, with almost 7.5% in the top ten. This sequence originates from a woman in her 30s with HIV. The chain joins TRBV10-2 to TRBJ1-5; D is unclear. Sequencing was performed on unsorted PBMCs, taken 1.8 years before starting antiretroviral therapy. The CDR3 loop reads CASSNKGNQPQHF. CDR3 DNA sequence: TGCGCCAGCAGTAACAAGGGCAATCAGCCCCAGCATTTT.